The 4 T cell receptor beta chains presented below share a single source sample, sequenced in a study of blood T cell repertoires in COVID-19. TCRdb keeps only in-frame clones here, not all; method: immunoSEQ multiplex PCR. Of approximately 250,000 clones detected, around 89% appear once; the ten largest clones hold 4.1%. The sample taken for sequencing was PBMCs or T cells enriched from blood (not recorded which). The receptors stem from a woman aged 25 to 39 with acute COVID-19.

The genes are TRBV5-1 and TRBJ2-2; TRBD2 might be the D (5 bases). Germline values: CDR1 SGHRS, CDR2 YFSETQ. The CDR3 consists of 13 residues. V was trimmed by 1 base and J by 4 bases, leaving 5 bases between them. The CDR3 bases are TGCGCCAGCAGCTTGAGCGGCACCGGGGAGCTGTTTTTT. It codes for CASSLSGTGELFF. The variable domain in full, completed from reference TRBV5-1 and TRBJ2-2, reads KAGVTQTPRYLIKTRGQQVTLSCSPISGHRSVSWYQQTPGQGLQFLFEYFSETQRNKGNFPGRFSGRQFSNSRSEMNVSTLELGDSALYLCASSLSGTGELFFGEGSRLTVL.

The chain has TRBV28 and TRBJ1-2, with 8 bases lining up with TRBD1. CDR3 length equals 16 residues. V shed 6 bases and J 4 bases; nucleotides not matched to a gene: 13. CDR1 and CDR2 from the germline V gene are MDHEN and SYDVKM. CDR3 region: CASRLPPGQDFYGYTF. CDR3 nucleotide sequence: TGTGCCAGCAGACTACCACCGGGACAGGACTTCTATGGCTACACCTTC.

The chain carries TRBV19 and TRBJ1-5, with 8 bases identical to TRBD1. Unmatched junction bases numbered 4, after V lost 6 bases and J lost 3 bases. CDR3 size: 14 residues. Germline V lookup: CDR1 LNHDA, CDR2 SQIVND (reference sequence). The CDR3 DNA is TGTGCCAGTAGAACAGGGGGGATCAATCAGCCCCAGCATTTT. Residues: CASRTGGINQPQHF.

This clone has just one count. The rearrangement joins TRBV4-1 to TRBJ2-7; D not resolved. CDR1 MGHRA and CDR2 YSYEKL come from the germline V gene. CDR3 length equals 14 residues. The V end lost 1 base, the J end lost 2 bases, and 9 bases lay between the germline ends. CDR3 loop: CASSQVLETYEQYF. Written as DNA, the CDR3 is TGCGCCAGCAGCCAAGTTCTAGAAACCTACGAGCAGTACTTC.